This T cell receptor beta chain was profiled in a study of blood T cells in healthy people across ages. This clonotype showed up just a few times. As yet, its antigen is unknown. This CDR3 has 16 residues. Trimming took off 5 bases at V and 0 bases at J, with 16 bases between the two ends. CDR1 MGHRA and CDR2 YSYEKL come from the germline V gene. The study drew donors from healthy Caucasian individuals in Russia aged about 6 to 100. Overall study results and limits: Estimates of total diversity, which came from one million sequenced T cells, were considered to be underestimates.

The authors ran a second PCR of roughly 6 to 11 cycles using a sample-barcoded 5' primer and a J-beta primer mix. TCRdb re-analysed the 5' RACE reads in MiXCR, keeping a single row per CDR3 protein. The repertoire has fewer than 2 million distinct CDR3 sequences, roughly two fifths of them found once; the top ten carry 23%. This sequence originates from a human donor in good health. The V call is TRBV4-1, the J call TRBJ1-2; D unclear. Sequenced sample: blood. The CDR3 is CASSSPPRKPNYGYTF. CDR3 in DNA: TGCGCCAGCAGCTCACCTCCAAGGAAACCTAACTATGGCTACACCTTC.